This T cell receptor beta chain was retrieved from a study of response to subunit inactivated influenza vaccine. Trimming shortened V by 9 bases and J by 0 bases, and 11 bases separated the two germline ends. Germline CDR1 is MNHNS and CDR2 is SASEGT. CDR3 length: 13 residues. Points on this clonotype: No antigen is known for it.

Study-wide results and caveats: The authors suggested that every seasonal influenza vaccination recruits few new T cells.

TCRdb itself ran the RT-PCR reads through MiXCR, one entry per CDR3 protein. The sample includes 500,000 or so distinct CDR3 sequences, 16% of them seen just once. The clonotype originates from a man aged 50 to 69 who received an inactivated influenza vaccine. This rearrangement joins TRBV6-1 to TRBJ1-2, with D maybe TRBD1 (6 bases). The sequences come from CD4+ T cells sorted from PBMCs, collected roughly 24 months after vaccination. CDR3 in DNA: TGTGCCAGTAAGGAGGGGGCTAACTATGGCTACACCTTC. Translating gives CASKEGANYGYTF.